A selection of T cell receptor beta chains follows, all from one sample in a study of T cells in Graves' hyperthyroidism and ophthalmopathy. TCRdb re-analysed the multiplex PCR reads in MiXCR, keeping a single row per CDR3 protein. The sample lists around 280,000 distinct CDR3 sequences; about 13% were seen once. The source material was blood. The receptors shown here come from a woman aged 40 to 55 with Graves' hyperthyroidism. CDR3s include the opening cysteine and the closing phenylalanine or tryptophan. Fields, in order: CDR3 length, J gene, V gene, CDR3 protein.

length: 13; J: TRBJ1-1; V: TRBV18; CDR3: CASSPRDDTEAFF
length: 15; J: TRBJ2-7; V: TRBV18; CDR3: CASSPRAAGSYEQYF
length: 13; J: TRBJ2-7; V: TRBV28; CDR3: CASSLADSYEQYF
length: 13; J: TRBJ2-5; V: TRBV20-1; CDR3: CSATRTIRETQYF
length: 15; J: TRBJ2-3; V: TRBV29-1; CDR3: CSAARGSGITDTQYF
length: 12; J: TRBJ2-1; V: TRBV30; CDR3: CAWSGLGIEQFF
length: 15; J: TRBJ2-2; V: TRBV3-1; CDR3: CASKGMGAGSGELFF
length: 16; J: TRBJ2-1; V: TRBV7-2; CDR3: CASSLTLPSGGNEQFF
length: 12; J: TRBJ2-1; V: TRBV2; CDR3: CASSVTGTRQFF
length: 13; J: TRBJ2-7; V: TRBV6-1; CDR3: CASSEGRLYEQYF
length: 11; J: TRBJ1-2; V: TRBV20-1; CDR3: CSASRGGGYTF
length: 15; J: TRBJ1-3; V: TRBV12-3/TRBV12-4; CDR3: CASSQGQGPGNTIYF
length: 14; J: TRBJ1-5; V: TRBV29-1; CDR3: CSVSSSTGDQPQHF
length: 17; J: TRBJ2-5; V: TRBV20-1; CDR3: CSARDVIGLGFGETQYF
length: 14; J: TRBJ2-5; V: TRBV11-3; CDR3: CASSQRSSWETQYF
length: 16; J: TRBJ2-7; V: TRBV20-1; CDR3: CSASSGTSGRIYEQYF
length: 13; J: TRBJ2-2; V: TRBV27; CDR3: CASSFGGSGELFF
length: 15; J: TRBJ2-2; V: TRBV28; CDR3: CASSSPGLNTGELFF
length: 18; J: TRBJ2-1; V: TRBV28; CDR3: CASSLSLSGTGGYNEQFF
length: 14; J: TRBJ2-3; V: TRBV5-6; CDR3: CASSRGLVGDTQYF
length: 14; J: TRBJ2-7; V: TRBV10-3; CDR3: CAISRDGQIYEQYF
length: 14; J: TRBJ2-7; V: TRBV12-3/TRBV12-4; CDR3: CASTTQGESHEQYF
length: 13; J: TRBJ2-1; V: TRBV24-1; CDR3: CATSDPTDSEQFF
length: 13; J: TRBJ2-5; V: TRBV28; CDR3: CASSRGAQETQYF
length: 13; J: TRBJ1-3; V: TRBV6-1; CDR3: CASISHSGNTIYF
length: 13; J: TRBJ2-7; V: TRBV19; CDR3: CASTPAGVSEQYF
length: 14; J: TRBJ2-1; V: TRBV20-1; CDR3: CSASGGQGYNEQFF
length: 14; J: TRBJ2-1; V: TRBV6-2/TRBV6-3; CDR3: CASRGLAEYNEQFF
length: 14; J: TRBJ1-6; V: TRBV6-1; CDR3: CASSGGLYNSPLHF
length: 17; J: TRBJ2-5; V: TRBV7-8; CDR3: CASSLLAGVSIKETQYF
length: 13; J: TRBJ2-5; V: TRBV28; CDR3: CASSFYGRQTQYF
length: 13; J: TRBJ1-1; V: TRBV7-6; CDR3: CASSLGRKQGAFF
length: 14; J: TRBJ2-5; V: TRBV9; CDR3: CASSPRGLQETQYF
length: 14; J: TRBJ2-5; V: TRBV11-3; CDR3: CASSLEEYQETQYF
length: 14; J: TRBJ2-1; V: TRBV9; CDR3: CASSAGLVSNEQFF
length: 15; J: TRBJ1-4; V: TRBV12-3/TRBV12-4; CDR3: CASSFGTATNEKLFF
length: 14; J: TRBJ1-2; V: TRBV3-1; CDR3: CASSQGLQGGGYTF
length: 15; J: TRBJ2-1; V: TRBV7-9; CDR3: CASSLVGPTYNEQFF
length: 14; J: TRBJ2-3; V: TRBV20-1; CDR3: CSAKRPGMTDTQYF
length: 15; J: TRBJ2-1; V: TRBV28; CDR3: CASSSTGTRGNEQFF
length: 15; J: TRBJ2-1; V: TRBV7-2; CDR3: CASSSGRGLANEQFF
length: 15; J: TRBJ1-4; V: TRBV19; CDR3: CASSLGQGLNEKLFF
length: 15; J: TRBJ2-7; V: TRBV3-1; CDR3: CASSRPGAATYEQYF